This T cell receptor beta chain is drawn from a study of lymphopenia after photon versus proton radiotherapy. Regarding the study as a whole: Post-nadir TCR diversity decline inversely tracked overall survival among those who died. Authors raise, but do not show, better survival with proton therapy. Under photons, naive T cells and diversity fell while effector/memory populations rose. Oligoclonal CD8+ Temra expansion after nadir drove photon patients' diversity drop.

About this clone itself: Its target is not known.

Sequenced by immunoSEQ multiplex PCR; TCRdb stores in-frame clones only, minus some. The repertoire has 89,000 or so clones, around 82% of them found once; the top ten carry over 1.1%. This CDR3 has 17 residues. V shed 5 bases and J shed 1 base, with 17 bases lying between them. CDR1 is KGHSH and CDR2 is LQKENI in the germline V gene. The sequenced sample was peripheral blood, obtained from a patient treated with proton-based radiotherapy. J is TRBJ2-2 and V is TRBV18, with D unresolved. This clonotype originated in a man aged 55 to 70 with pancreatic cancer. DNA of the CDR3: TGTGCCAGCTCAAGGTTTGAGTTCGGGCAGAACACCGGGGAGCTGTTTTTT. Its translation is CASSRFEFGQNTGELFF.